A selection of T cell receptor beta chains follows, all from one sample in a study of blood T cell repertoires in COVID-19. Libraries were prepared by immunoSEQ multiplex PCR; TCRdb keeps only in-frame clonotypes and omits some of them. The top ten hold 13% of the sample, which has some 100,000 clones, 85% to 90% seen once. Input material: peripheral blood. The receptors originated from a human donor in a cohort sampled during active COVID-19. CDR3s include the opening cysteine and the closing phenylalanine or tryptophan. Fields, in order: V gene, J gene, D gene, clone size, CDR3 DNA, CDR3 protein. D genes are given only for firm matches. The listing skips clone size in some rows; elsewhere it reads once, few, many or a size class.

TRBV7-2	TRBJ2-3	TRBD2	NA	TGTGCCAGCAGCGCGCGGACTAGCGGACTATCTAGCACAGATACGCAGTATTTT	CASSARTSGLSSTDTQYF
TRBV6-5	TRBJ1-6	NA	NA	TGTGCCAGCAGTTACTCGGTCCAGGGTGGCTCACCCCTCCACTTT	CASSYSVQGGSPLHF
TRBV6-1	TRBJ2-5	TRBD2	few	TGTGCCAGCAGTGAAGAGGGTGTGGGGGGGTTGAAGACCCAGTACTTC	CASSEEGVGGLKTQYF
TRBV5-4	TRBJ2-2	NA	NA	TGTGCCAGCAGCTTCGGCGGGGAGCTGTTTTTT	CASSFGGELFF
TRBV12-3/TRBV12-4	TRBJ2-1	NA	few	TGTGCCAGCAGACGGGACTTCCACAATGAGCAGTTCTTC	CASRRDFHNEQFF
TRBV6-5	TRBJ1-2	NA	NA	TGTGCCAGCAGTCACCCTAGAGTAAGCGGCTACACCTTC	CASSHPRVSGYTF
TRBV6-5	TRBJ2-2	NA	NA	TGTGCCAGCAGCTTCCGGGGGGCGGAGGACCGGGAGCTGTTTTTT	CASSFRGAEDRELFF
TRBV6-6	TRBJ2-6	TRBD1	NA	TGTGCCAGCAGTTACCTTCTTGGACAGGGGAACGTCCTGACTTTC	CASSYLLGQGNVLTF
TRBV5-4	TRBJ1-4	TRBD1	NA	TGTGCCAGCAGCGTAACGGGACAGGGGGTGACTAATGAAAAACTGTTTTTT	CASSVTGQGVTNEKLFF
TRBV7-2	TRBJ2-3	TRBD2	NA	TGTGCCAGCAGCCAACTAGCGGGGAGGGTAGATACGCAGTATTTT	CASSQLAGRVDTQYF
TRBV6-2/TRBV6-3	TRBJ2-4	TRBD2	NA	TGTGCCAGCAGTTACTCCGCTAGCGGGGTAGCCAAAAACATTCAGTACTTC	CASSYSASGVAKNIQYF
TRBV7-8	TRBJ1-3	NA	NA	TGTGCCAGCAGCTTAGTAATGTCAGGGGCTGGAAACACCATATATTTT	CASSLVMSGAGNTIYF
TRBV19	TRBJ1-1	TRBD1	NA	TGTGCCAGTAGCGCACAGGGGGCAGGAGCTTTCTTT	CASSAQGAGAFF
TRBV30	TRBJ2-3	NA	NA	TGTGCCTGGGCCTACGGGGGAACGGGCACAGATACGCAGTATTTT	CAWAYGGTGTDTQYF
TRBV10-3	TRBJ1-1	TRBD1	once	TGTGCCATCAGACCGGGACAGGGAATGCCTGAAGCTTTCTTT	CAIRPGQGMPEAFF
TRBV4-3	TRBJ2-5	NA	NA	TGCGCCAGCAGCCAAGATCTGGGGGAGCGGGCAGAGACCCAGTACTTC	CASSQDLGERAETQYF
TRBV27	TRBJ2-6	NA	NA	TGTGCCAGCACCGAATCGGGACTCAGGCTCGGGGCCAACGTCCTGACTTTC	CASTESGLRLGANVLTF
TRBV6-6	TRBJ2-5	NA	NA	TGTGCCAGCAGTTCCCGACATCCGTGGGAGACCCAGTACTTC	CASSSRHPWETQYF
TRBV9	TRBJ2-6	TRBD1	NA	TGTGCCAGCAGCGGGCGGACAGGAAGCTCTGGGGCCAACGTCCTGACTTTC	CASSGRTGSSGANVLTF
TRBV5-1	TRBJ2-5	TRBD1	NA	TGCGCCAGCAGCAACCGACAGGGATCGACCCAGTACTTC	CASSNRQGSTQYF
TRBV5-1	TRBJ1-3	TRBD1	NA	TGCGCCAGCAGTTTTGGACAGGGAACTGGAAACACCATATATTTT	CASSFGQGTGNTIYF
TRBV5-4	TRBJ2-5	NA	NA	TGTGCCAGCACCCCCGATCGAGGGGGTCGTCAGTACTTC	CASTPDRGGRQYF
TRBV7-2	TRBJ2-2	TRBD2	NA	TGTGCCAGCAGCCAGACTAGCGGTAATACGAACACCGGGGAGCTGTTTTTT	CASSQTSGNTNTGELFF
TRBV10-3	TRBJ1-4	NA	NA	TGTGCCAAGACAAGAGAGAATGAAAAACTGTTTTTT	CAKTRENEKLFF
TRBV6-6	TRBJ1-2	TRBD1	NA	TGTGCCAGCAGTTACTCGGACAGGGATGGCTACACCTTC	CASSYSDRDGYTF
TRBV6-5	TRBJ1-1	TRBD1	NA	TGTGCCAGCAGTCCCGGACAGGGGTGGACTGAAGCTTTCTTT	CASSPGQGWTEAFF
TRBV7-9	TRBJ1-1	NA	NA	TGTGCCAGCAGCCGTAGCCCCGTGAACACTGAAGCTTTCTTT	CASSRSPVNTEAFF
TRBV5-5	TRBJ2-7	NA	few	TGTGCCAGCAGCCCGGTAGGTCTAGTCCACGAGCAGTACTTC	CASSPVGLVHEQYF
TRBV6-1	TRBJ2-1	TRBD1	NA	TGTGCCAGCAGTGAGACAGGGTTGCATGAGCAGTTCTTC	CASSETGLHEQFF
TRBV7-9	TRBJ1-1	TRBD1	once	TGTGCCAGCAGCTTACGGACAGGGGCCAAGGCTGAAGCTTTCTTT	CASSLRTGAKAEAFF
TRBV19	TRBJ2-7	TRBD1	NA	TGTGCCAGTAGAGGACAGGGGACCTACGAGCAGTACTTC	CASRGQGTYEQYF
TRBV2	TRBJ2-7	NA	NA	TGTGCCAGCAGTGAAGGAGGGGGGGGCATAAAATCCTACGAGCAGTACTTC	CASSEGGGGIKSYEQYF
TRBV14	TRBJ1-2	TRBD1	NA	TGTGCCAGCAATAGACAGGGGGCTGGCTATGGCTACACCTTC	CASNRQGAGYGYTF
TRBV6-5	TRBJ1-2	TRBD1	NA	TGTGCCAGCAGTTTCGGACAGGGGCTAGCCTATGGCTACACCTTC	CASSFGQGLAYGYTF
TRBV6-5	TRBJ2-7	NA	once	TGTGCCAGCAGAACAGGAGATTACGAGCAGTACTTC	CASRTGDYEQYF
TRBV5-3	TRBJ2-5	TRBD2	few	TGTGCCAGAAGCCGTATAGCGGGAGGGCCACGGGAGACCCAGTACTTC	CARSRIAGGPRETQYF
TRBV23-1	TRBJ2-3	NA	NA	TGCGCCAGCAGTCAATCGGCGAGGTCGTCCGGGGGCACAGATACGCAGTATTTT	CASSQSARSSGGTDTQYF
TRBV18	TRBJ1-2	TRBD1	few	TGTGCCAGCTCACCGGACAGGGGATATGGCTACACCTTC	CASSPDRGYGYTF
TRBV4-3	TRBJ2-2	NA	few	TGCGCCAGCAGCCAAGATTGGCATGGTGCCGGGGAGCTGTTTTTT	CASSQDWHGAGELFF
TRBV10-3	TRBJ1-5	TRBD1	NA	TGTGCCATCATTGCTTGGGACAGGAGGCAAGCCCAGCATTTT	CAIIAWDRRQAQHF
TRBV7-9	TRBJ1-1	NA	NA	TGTGCCAGCAGGAAGCGAAGTACTGAAGCTTTCTTT	CASRKRSTEAFF
TRBV3-1/TRBV3-2	TRBJ2-7	TRBD2	NA	TGTGCCAGCAGCCAAGTAGCGGGAGTAAGCGAGCAGTACTTC	CASSQVAGVSEQYF
TRBV18	TRBJ1-2	TRBD1	NA	TGTGCCAGCTCACCTATGGACAGGGTTTACACCTTC	CASSPMDRVYTF
TRBV19	TRBJ1-6	NA	NA	TGTGCCAGTAGGATGACAGTTAATTCACCCCTCCACTTT	CASRMTVNSPLHF
TRBV19	TRBJ2-7	NA	NA	TGTGCCAGTAGTAGGCAGGGTCTCTACGAGCAGTACTTC	CASSRQGLYEQYF
TRBV7-2	TRBJ2-1	NA	NA	TGTGCCAGCATCAGGGACAGCGGGCAGATTGAGCAGTTCTTC	CASIRDSGQIEQFF
TRBV2	TRBJ2-3	TRBD2	NA	TGTGCCAGCAGGGCTAGCGGGGGCGGTGGACCTACGTATTTT	CASRASGGGGPTYF
TRBV18	TRBJ2-2	NA	NA	TGTGCCAGCTCACCAGAACAGGGCAACACCGGGGAGCTGTTTTTT	CASSPEQGNTGELFF
TRBV5-4	TRBJ1-4	NA	NA	TGTGCCAGCAGCTTGATGGCAGATAATGAAAAACTGTTTTTT	CASSLMADNEKLFF
TRBV6-2/TRBV6-3	TRBJ1-2	TRBD1	NA	TGTGCCAGCAGTCAAATGCCGGGACAGGATATCTATGGCTACACCTTC	CASSQMPGQDIYGYTF